A single TCR beta chain is shown here with its context. Trimming stripped 2 bases from V and 4 bases from J, with 9 bases between. The CDR3 length is 14 residues. Germline V gene lookup returns CDR1 MNHEY and CDR2 SVGAGI. The data stem from a study of blood T cell repertoires in COVID-19. Study at large: Samples came from the United States, Italy and Spain, spanning acute and convalescent COVID-19. PBMCs, B-cell-depleted T cells, or T cells were the source of the cDNA or gDNA that made up the material.

Original analysis: Cell counts per sample came from amplifying reference gene primers. Assay used: immunoSEQ multiplex PCR; TCRdb lists only in-frame clones, some missing. From that table come the V and J calls and clone size; the DNA was used to work out D and trimming. Of 400,000 or so clones in the sample, 80% to 90% were seen once. The receptor was derived from a man between 18 and 29 years old with COVID-19, enrolled during active disease. Sample: peripheral blood. The chain links TRBV6-5 to TRBJ2-1; a possible D gene is TRBD2 (5 bases). CDR3: CASSYQDSYNEQFF. The CDR3 DNA reads TGTGCCAGCAGTTACCAGGACTCGTACAATGAGCAGTTCTTC.